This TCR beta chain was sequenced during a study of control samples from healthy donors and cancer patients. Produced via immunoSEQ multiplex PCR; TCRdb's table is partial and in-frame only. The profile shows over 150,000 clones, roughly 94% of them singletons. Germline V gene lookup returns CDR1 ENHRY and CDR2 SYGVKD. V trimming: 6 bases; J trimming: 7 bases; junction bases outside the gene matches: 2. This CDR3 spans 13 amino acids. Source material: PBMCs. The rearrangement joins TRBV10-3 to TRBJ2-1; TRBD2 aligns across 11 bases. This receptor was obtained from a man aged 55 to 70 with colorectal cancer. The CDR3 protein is CAISRLAGNEQFF. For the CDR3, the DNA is TGTGCCATCAGCCGACTAGCGGGGAATGAGCAGTTCTTC.